This TCR beta chain is from a study of blood T cells in healthy people across ages. Study results and limitations: Diversity figures based on one million T cells were deemed too low.

This clonotype was recorded only once. What it binds is unknown. Together with a sample-barcoded 5' primer, a J-beta primer mix was included in a second PCR lasting about 6 to 11 cycles. In TCRdb, the 5' RACE reads were re-called with MiXCR into one record per CDR3 protein. The sample holds 600,000 or so distinct CDR3 sequences, under 25% seen once. Per the germline V gene, CDR1 is SQVTM and CDR2 is ANQGSEA. The CDR3 is 13 residues long. Trimming took 4 bases from V and 6 from J; bases not matched to a gene: 8. Sequenced sample: blood. The source of this sequence is a man in his 70s in good health. The rearrangement joins TRBV29-1 to TRBJ2-5; 7 bases are shared with TRBD1. The CDR3 DNA is TGCAGCGTTGCGACAGGGTCTTTTCAGACCCAGTACTTC. This translates into CSVATGSFQTQYF.